This T cell receptor (beta chain) was retrieved from a study of lymphopenia after photon versus proton radiotherapy. Study observations and caveats: Authors raise, but do not show, better survival with proton therapy. In patients who died, overall survival fell as post-nadir TCR diversity dropped more. Photon-treated patients lost naive T cells and TCR diversity; proton-treated stayed stable.

Comments on this clone: The target antigen is unknown. The same CDR3 can be traced to other DNA sequences in this sample.

Sequencing used immunoSEQ multiplex PCR; TCRdb keeps in-frame clones, though not all of them. The repertoire holds some 4,700 clones, with more than 65% as singletons. Between the trimmed V and J ends, which lost 8 bases and 3 bases, there was a span of 8 bases. Germline CDR1 is MNHNY and CDR2 is SVGAGI (reference sequence). The CDR3 is 11 amino acids. V and J are TRBV6-6 and TRBJ2-7; D remains ambiguous. This receptor was obtained from a man older than 75 with esophageal cancer. The sample consisted of peripheral blood, taken from a patient treated with proton-based radiotherapy. The chain's CDR3 is CASRVSYEQYF. The DNA for the CDR3 is TGTGCCAGCCGCGTTAGCTACGAGCAGTACTTC.